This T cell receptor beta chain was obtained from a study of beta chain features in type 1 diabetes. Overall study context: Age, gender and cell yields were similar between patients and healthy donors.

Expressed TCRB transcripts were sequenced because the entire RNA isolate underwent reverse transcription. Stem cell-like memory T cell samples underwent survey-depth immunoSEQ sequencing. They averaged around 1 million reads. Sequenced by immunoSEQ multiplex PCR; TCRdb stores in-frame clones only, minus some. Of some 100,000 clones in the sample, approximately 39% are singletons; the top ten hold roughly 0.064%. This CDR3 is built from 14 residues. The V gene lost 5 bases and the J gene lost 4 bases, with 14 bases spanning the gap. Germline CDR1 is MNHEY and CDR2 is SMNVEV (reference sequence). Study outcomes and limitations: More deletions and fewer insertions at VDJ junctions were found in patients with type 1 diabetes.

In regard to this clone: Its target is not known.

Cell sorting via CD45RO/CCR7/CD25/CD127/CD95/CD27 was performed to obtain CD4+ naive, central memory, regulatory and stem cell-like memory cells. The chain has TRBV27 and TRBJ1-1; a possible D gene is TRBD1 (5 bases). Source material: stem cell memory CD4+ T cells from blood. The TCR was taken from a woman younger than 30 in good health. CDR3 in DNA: TGTGCCAGCAGTCTAGTGGGGCTGGGCACTGAAGCTTTCTTT. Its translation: CASSLVGLGTEAFF.